Listed here are 32 T cell receptor beta chains from one sample, sequenced in a study of CD8 T cells in Susac syndrome. Reverse transcription of roughly 0.45 to 1 ug RNA used random hexamers. Each CDR3 protein is one row after TCRdb ran MiXCR on the immunoSEQ multiplex PCR reads. The sample includes about 140,000 distinct CDR3 sequences, almost 96% of them seen just once. Sequencing used CD4+ T cells from PBMCs. The receptors stem from a human donor with Susac syndrome.

The gene calls are TRBV12-3 or TRBV12-4 and TRBJ2-5; D not resolved. The CDR3 consists of 14 residues. V was shortened by 3 bases and J by 5 bases, with 13 bases between the two germline ends. Here the CDR3 DNA reads TGTGCCAGCAGTTTGGCAAGCCCCCGGGAGACCCAGTACTTC. Amino acids: CASSLASPRETQYF.

A word on this clonotype: Sequence at one end of the junction differs from germline and may be a read error. This chain uses TRBV10-1 with TRBJ1-6; D ambiguous. Germline V gene sequence: CDR1 WNHNN, CDR2 SYGVQD (reference sequence). The CDR3 is made up of 13 amino acids. CDR3 sequence reads: CASSGSLNSPPHF. CDR3 nucleotide sequence: TGCGCCAGCAGTGGCAGCCTGAATTCACCCCCCCACTTT.

This chain joins TRBV7-2 and TRBJ2-1; D assignment may be TRBD1 or TRBD2 (5 bases each). This CDR3 is built from 14 residues. Per the germline V gene, CDR1 is SGHTA and CDR2 is FQGNSA. Trimming pared 1 base from V and 7 bases from J, leaving 11 bases between. In DNA form, the CDR3 reads TGTGCCAGCAGCTTAGTGGGACGAGGAAATGAGCAGTTCTTC. Residues: CASSLVGRGNEQFF.

V is TRBV29-1 and J is TRBJ2-5, with 7 bases identical to TRBD1. Trimming removed 4 bases from V and 5 bases from J; junction bases left unmatched: 13. This CDR3 region has 15 residues. Germline loops: CDR1 SQVTM, CDR2 ANQGSEA. The CDR3: CSVGLLINRGETQYF. CDR3 bases: TGCAGCGTTGGTCTGCTTATAAACAGGGGCGAGACCCAGTACTTC.

The CDR3 DNA sequence: TGCAGCGCCTTCGCGGGGACAGGGGATGGCTACACCTTC. This codes for CSAFAGTGDGYTF. The chain has TRBV29-1 and TRBJ1-2; 10 positions match TRBD1. Germline CDR1 reads SQVTM; CDR2 reads ANQGSEA. The CDR3 length is 13 residues. V lost 7 bases to trimming and J lost 6 bases; unmatched junction nucleotides: 8.

This chain uses TRBV11-2 with TRBJ2-3; the D is unclear. Trimming removed 1 base at V and 3 bases at J, with 5 bases between. CDR3 length equals 13 residues. Germline lookup yields CDR1 SGHAT and CDR2 FQNNGV. This CDR3 is CASSLAQTDTQYF. The CDR3 DNA reads TGTGCCAGCAGCTTAGCACAGACAGATACGCAGTATTTT.

This chain connects TRBV29-1 to TRBJ2-7; D gene ambiguous. Germline V gene sequence: CDR1 SQVTM, CDR2 ANQGSEA. CDR3 length equals 12 residues. V lost 5 bases and J 4 bases, leaving 12 bases between the germline ends. The CDR3 region is CSVSGGGYEQYF. The CDR3 bases are TGCAGCGTTTCAGGCGGTGGTTACGAGCAGTACTTC.

The chain joins TRBV12-3 or TRBV12-4 to TRBJ1-1; TRBD1 aligns across 8 bases. The CDR3 runs to 15 residues. Germline trimming cut 5 bases from V and 6 bases from J; bases unmatched to any gene: 11. For the CDR3, the DNA is TGTGCCAGCAGTCCAACCGGACAGGGAGGGGCTGAAGCTTTCTTT. Protein: CASSPTGQGGAEAFF.

This sequence joins TRBV15 and TRBJ2-5; 9 nucleotides match TRBD1. The CDR3 consists of 14 residues. Germline CDR1 and CDR2: LNHNV and YYDKDF (reference sequence). The J segment lost 5 bases and the V segment lost 6 bases, leaving 7 bases of the junction unmatched. The chain's CDR3 is CATSVGTGLETQYF. For the CDR3, the DNA is TGTGCCACCAGTGTCGGGACAGGGCTCGAGACCCAGTACTTC.

The chain links TRBV4-2 to TRBJ2-7; no firm D call. The CDR3 sequence is 15 residues long. Germline assignment: CDR1 LGHNA and CDR2 YNFKEQ. V was shortened by 0 bases and J by 0 bases, with 9 bases between the two germline ends. CDR3 residues: CASSQDWPYSYEQYF. DNA for the CDR3: TGTGCCAGCAGCCAAGACTGGCCCTACTCCTACGAGCAGTACTTC.

Here the CDR3 reads CSARDLTEATNEKLFF. CDR3 sequence (DNA): TGCAGTGCTAGAGATCTTACGGAGGCAACTAATGAAAAACTGTTTTTT. This chain uses TRBV20-1 with TRBJ1-4, with D hard to call. This CDR3 comprises 16 residues. V gave up 0 bases and J gave up 0 bases, with 11 bases separating them. Germline CDR1 DFQATT, CDR2 SNEGSKA (reference sequence).

This chain uses TRBV7-3 with TRBJ1-1; a weak D match, TRBD1 (6 bases). CDR3 length equals 15 residues. Germline values: CDR1 SGHTA, CDR2 FQGTGA. With 5 bases removed from V and 4 bases from J, the gap between germline ends came to 17 bases. CDR3 protein: CASSLSTGSITEAFF. In DNA, the CDR3 is TGTGCCAGCAGCCTATCGACAGGTAGTATCACTGAAGCTTTCTTT.

The chain couples TRBV6-6 to TRBJ2-6; D remains unclear. Germline V gene sequence: CDR1 MNHNY, CDR2 SVGAGI (reference sequence). V shed 0 bases and J shed 3 bases, with 3 bases lying between them. This CDR3 has 14 residues. CDR3 nucleotides: TGTGCCAGCAGTTACTCGTTTGGGGCCAACGTCCTGACTTTC. It yields the protein CASSYSFGANVLTF.

The chain carries TRBV5-1 and TRBJ2-1; 10 nucleotides agree with TRBD1. The CDR3 has 16 amino acids. V was clipped by 1 base and J by 8 bases; unmatched bases: 9. The V gene's germline CDR1 is SGHRS and CDR2 YFSETQ. The CDR3 coding sequence is TGCGCCAGCAGCTTGAGTGACAGGGGGCTATCGGATGAGCAGTTCTTC. Encoded protein: CASSLSDRGLSDEQFF.

V is TRBV3-1 and J is TRBJ1-1; D remains ambiguous. Germline V lookup: CDR1 LGHDT, CDR2 YNNKEL (reference sequence). The CDR3 runs to 15 residues. The germline V and J ends were trimmed by 1 base and 11 bases, with 20 bases remaining between them. CDR3 bases: TGTGCCAGCAGCCAAGGCAGGCTAAGCCTCAGCAGTGCTTTCTTT. Residues: CASSQGRLSLSSAFF.

This chain uses TRBV20-1 with TRBJ2-7; D possibly corresponds to TRBD2 (5 bases). The germline gives CDR1 DFQATT, CDR2 SNEGSKA (reference sequence). This CDR3 contains 13 residues. CDR3 in DNA: TGCAGGACCCAGAGCGGCACCGACTACGAGCAGTACTTC. Protein product: CRTQSGTDYEQYF.

The gene calls are TRBV7-9 and TRBJ1-6, with a possible D match to TRBD1 (5 bases). CDR3 size: 16 residues. Germline assignment: CDR1 SEHNR and CDR2 FQNEAQ (reference sequence). The germline V and J ends were trimmed by 5 bases and 10 bases, with 21 bases remaining between them. The CDR3 region has the DNA TGTGCCAGCAGCCCCCGGGGGTCTGGGGCAAGGTCACCCCTCCACTTT. Translating it yields CASSPRGSGARSPLHF.

The chain links TRBV6-5 to TRBJ1-6, with D perhaps TRBD1 (5 bases). The length of the CDR3 is 14 residues. Germline CDR1 and CDR2: MNHEY and SVGAGI. V dropped 11 bases and J dropped 7 bases, with 18 bases sitting between them. The CDR3 loop reads CAAQGRARNSPLHF. For the CDR3, the DNA is TGTGCCGCCCAAGGCAGGGCGCGGAATTCACCCCTCCACTTT.

J is TRBJ2-7 and V is TRBV29-1; D gene uncertain. Trimming removed 4 bases at V and 6 bases at J, with 13 bases between. CDR3 size: 12 residues. CDR1 SQVTM and CDR2 ANQGSEA come from the germline V gene. CDR3 coding DNA: TGCAGCGTTGTGGCAGAGCCAGGCGAGCAGTACTTC. Its protein is CSVVAEPGEQYF.

This chain uses TRBV20-1 with TRBJ1-5; perhaps TRBD1 as D (6 bases). The V gene's germline CDR1 is DFQATT and CDR2 SNEGSKA (reference sequence). The CDR3 contains 12 residues. The germline V and J ends were trimmed by 5 bases and 8 bases, with 13 bases remaining between them. The CDR3 nucleotides are TGCAGTGCTTCGGACAGCTTAGAGCCCCAGCATTTT. It translates to CSASDSLEPQHF.

This clonotype was seen only once. The chain carries TRBV6-6 and TRBJ2-2; TRBD1 is a possible D gene (6 bases). CDR3 length equals 16 residues. The germline CDR1 and CDR2 sequences are MNHNY and SVGAGI (reference sequence). With 6 bases removed from V and 4 bases from J, the gap between germline ends came to 18 bases. The CDR3 reads CASRSPGTFTTGELFF. The DNA for the CDR3 is TGTGCCAGCAGATCCCCCGGGACATTTACCACCGGGGAGCTGTTTTTT.

The count of this clonotype is one. V usage is TRBV12-3 or TRBV12-4 and J usage is TRBJ2-5; the match to TRBD1 covers 7 bases. Trimming cost V 7 bases and J 2 bases; bases outside gene matches: 10. The CDR3 extends over 15 amino acids. The CDR3 coding sequence is TGTGCCAGCACCGACCGGACAGGTATTCAAGAGACCCAGTACTTC. Protein: CASTDRTGIQETQYF.

The chain uses TRBV7-9 and TRBJ1-2; the match to TRBD1 covers 7 bases. The V and J ends lost 3 bases and 7 bases, in that order; junction bases with no gene match: 8. The length of the CDR3 is 14 residues. The germline gives CDR1 SEHNR, CDR2 FQNEAQ (reference sequence). In nucleotides, the CDR3 is TGTGCCAGCAGCTTTCGGAGGGGGCTCCCTGGCTACACCTTC. Its protein is CASSFRRGLPGYTF. The whole variable domain, filled in from reference TRBV7-9 and TRBJ1-2, reads DTGVSQNPRHKITKRGQNVTFRCDPISEHNRLYWYRQTLGQGPEFLTYFQNEAQLEKSRLLSDRFSAERPKGSFSTLEIQRTEQGDSAMYLCASSFRRGLPGYTFGSGTRLTVV.

The chain is built from TRBV19 and TRBJ2-2, with TRBD1 matching 8 bases. Germline V gene data show CDR1 as LNHDA and CDR2 as SQIVND (reference sequence). CDR3 length: 15 residues. The ends lost 6 bases at V and 1 base at J; junction bases unmatched: 4. CDR3 amino acids: CASRSGQVNTGELFF. CDR3 DNA sequence: TGTGCCAGTAGATCGGGACAGGTGAACACCGGGGAGCTGTTTTTT.

This clonotype was counted a few times. The V call is TRBV28, the J call TRBJ2-7; no reliable D call. The CDR3 loop spans 12 amino acids. In germline, CDR1 is MDHEN, CDR2 SYDVKM. V was cut by 3 bases and J by 1 base, with 4 bases left in between. In nucleotides, the CDR3 is TGTGCCAGCAGTTTGTCTTCCTACGAGCAGTACTTC. It encodes CASSLSSYEQYF.

The rearrangement joins TRBV5-4 to TRBJ2-3; tentative D call: TRBD2 (7 bases). The CDR3 consists of 15 residues. Germline V gives CDR1 SGHNT, CDR2 YYREEE (reference sequence). The germline V and J ends were trimmed by 4 bases and 2 bases, with 14 bases remaining between them. The CDR3 DNA is TGTGCCAGCAGCCCGGCCCGGGGGGCCACAGATACGCAGTATTTT. Protein product: CASSPARGATDTQYF. The entire variable domain, with the rest obtained from reference TRBV5-4 and TRBJ2-3, is as follows: ETGVTQSPTHLIKTRGQQVTLRCSSQSGHNTVSWYQQALGQGPQFIFQYYREEENGRGNFPPRFSGLQFPNYSSELNVNALELDDSALYLCASSPARGATDTQYFGPGTRLTVL.

The chain combines TRBV9 with TRBJ1-1; D may be TRBD1 (5 bases). V lost 0 bases, J lost 6 bases, and 9 bases lay in between. Germline V gene data show CDR1 as SGDLS and CDR2 as YYNGEE. The CDR3 extends over 13 amino acids. The CDR3 bases are TGTGCCAGCAGCGTAGTTTTAGGGGCTGAAGCTTTCTTT. It codes for CASSVVLGAEAFF.

This clonotype turned up a few times. V usage is TRBV20-1 and J usage is TRBJ1-1; a possible D gene is TRBD1 (6 bases). Trimming removed 3 bases from V and 5 bases from J, with 13 bases in between. CDR3 length: 13 residues. The germline V gene has CDR1 DFQATT and CDR2 SNEGSKA (reference sequence). The chain's CDR3 is CSASTGIWTEAFF. Written as DNA, the CDR3 is TGCAGTGCTAGTACAGGGATTTGGACTGAAGCTTTCTTT.

The rearrangement joins TRBV6-2 or TRBV6-3 to TRBJ1-6; tentative D call: TRBD1 (6 bases). Germline V gives CDR1 MNHEY, CDR2 SVGEGT. The CDR3 has 15 residues. Deletions cut 6 bases from V and 9 bases from J, with 18 bases between. The CDR3 sequence: CASRTLQGIGSPLHF. CDR3 nucleotides: TGTGCCAGCAGAACACTACAGGGTATCGGTTCACCCCTCCACTTT.

The chain is built from TRBV20-1 and TRBJ2-3; 7 bases map to TRBD2. J was trimmed by 2 bases and V by 5 bases; bases with no gene match: 4. This CDR3 comprises 13 residues. From germline, CDR1 is DFQATT and CDR2 SNEGSKA (reference sequence). The CDR3 DNA sequence: TGCAGTGCTGGGGAGGGATACACAGATACGCAGTATTTT. Residues: CSAGEGYTDTQYF.

The chain joins TRBV29-1 to TRBJ2-1; no firm D call. The CDR3 sequence is 13 residues long. Germline CDR1 SQVTM, CDR2 ANQGSEA. The CDR3 DNA reads TGCACCGGGTCCAGTCTCGACCACAATGAGCAGTTCTTC. This encodes CTGSSLDHNEQFF.

This chain joins TRBV20-1 and TRBJ1-1, with D unresolved. Germline assignment: CDR1 DFQATT and CDR2 SNEGSKA (reference sequence). V lost 5 bases, J lost 0 bases, and 7 bases lay in between. This CDR3 contains 12 residues. This chain's CDR3 is CSAGGLNTEAFF. For the CDR3, the DNA is TGCAGTGCTGGAGGGTTGAACACTGAAGCTTTCTTT.